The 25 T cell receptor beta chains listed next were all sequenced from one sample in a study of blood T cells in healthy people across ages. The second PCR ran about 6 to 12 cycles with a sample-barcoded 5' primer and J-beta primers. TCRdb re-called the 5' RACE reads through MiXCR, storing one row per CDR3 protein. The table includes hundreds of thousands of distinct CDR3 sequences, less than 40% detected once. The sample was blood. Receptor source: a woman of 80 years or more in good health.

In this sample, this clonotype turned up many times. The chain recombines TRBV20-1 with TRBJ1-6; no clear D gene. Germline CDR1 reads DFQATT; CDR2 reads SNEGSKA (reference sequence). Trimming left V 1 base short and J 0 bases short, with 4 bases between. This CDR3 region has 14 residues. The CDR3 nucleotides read TGCAGTGCTAGAGCCGGCTCCTATAATTCACCCCTCCACTTT. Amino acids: CSARAGSYNSPLHF.

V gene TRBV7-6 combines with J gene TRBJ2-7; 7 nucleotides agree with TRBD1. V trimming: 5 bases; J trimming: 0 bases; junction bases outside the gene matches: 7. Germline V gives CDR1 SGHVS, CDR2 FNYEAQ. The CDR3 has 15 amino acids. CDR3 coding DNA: TGTGCCAGCAGCCCGACAGGGTTGGGCTCCTACGAGCAGTACTTC. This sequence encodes CASSPTGLGSYEQYF. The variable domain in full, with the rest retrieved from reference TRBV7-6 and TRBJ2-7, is GAGVSQSPRYKVTKRGQDVALRCDPISGHVSLYWYRQALGQGPEFLTYFNYEAQQDKSGLPNDRFSAERPEGSISTLTIQRTEQRDSAMYRCASSPTGLGSYEQYFGPGTRLTVT.

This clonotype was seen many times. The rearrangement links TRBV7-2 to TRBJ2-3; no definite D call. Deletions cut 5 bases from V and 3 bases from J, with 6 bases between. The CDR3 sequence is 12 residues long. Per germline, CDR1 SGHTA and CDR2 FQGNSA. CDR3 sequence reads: CASSHRTDTQYF. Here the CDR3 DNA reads TGTGCCAGCAGCCATCGGACAGATACGCAGTATTTT.

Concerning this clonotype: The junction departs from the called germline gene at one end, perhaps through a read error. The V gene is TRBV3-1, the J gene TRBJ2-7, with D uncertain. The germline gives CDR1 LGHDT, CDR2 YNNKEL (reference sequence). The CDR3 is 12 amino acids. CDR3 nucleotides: TGTGCCGGCAGCCCCATCGGCAATGAGCAGTACTTC. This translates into CAGSPIGNEQYF.

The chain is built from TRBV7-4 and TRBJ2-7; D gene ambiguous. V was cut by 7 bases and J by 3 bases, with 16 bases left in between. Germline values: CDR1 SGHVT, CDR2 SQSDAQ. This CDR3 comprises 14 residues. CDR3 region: CASNLGLVSYEQYF. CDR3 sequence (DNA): TGTGCCAGCAACCTCGGGCTAGTCAGCTACGAGCAGTACTTC.

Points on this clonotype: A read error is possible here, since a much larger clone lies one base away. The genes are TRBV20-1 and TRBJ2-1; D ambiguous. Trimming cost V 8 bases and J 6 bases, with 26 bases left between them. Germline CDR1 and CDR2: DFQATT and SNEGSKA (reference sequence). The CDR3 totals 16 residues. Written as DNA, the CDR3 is TGCAGTACTATAGAGCTTCGGGCCGTTCCGATCAATGAGCAGTTCTTC. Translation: CSTIELRAVPINEQFF.

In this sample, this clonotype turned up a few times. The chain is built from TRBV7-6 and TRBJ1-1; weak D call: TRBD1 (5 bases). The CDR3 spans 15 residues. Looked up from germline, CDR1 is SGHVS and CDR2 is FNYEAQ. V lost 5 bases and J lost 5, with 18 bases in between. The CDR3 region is CASSRSYSGGTEAFF. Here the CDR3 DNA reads TGTGCCAGCAGCCGCTCCTACAGTGGGGGGACTGAAGCTTTCTTT.

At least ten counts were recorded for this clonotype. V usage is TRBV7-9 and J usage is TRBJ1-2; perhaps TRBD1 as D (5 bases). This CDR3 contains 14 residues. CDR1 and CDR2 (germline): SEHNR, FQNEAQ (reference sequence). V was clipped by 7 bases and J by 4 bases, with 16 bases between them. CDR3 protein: CASTTYRGIYGYTF. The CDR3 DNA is TGTGCCAGCACAACTTACCGGGGGATCTATGGCTACACCTTC.

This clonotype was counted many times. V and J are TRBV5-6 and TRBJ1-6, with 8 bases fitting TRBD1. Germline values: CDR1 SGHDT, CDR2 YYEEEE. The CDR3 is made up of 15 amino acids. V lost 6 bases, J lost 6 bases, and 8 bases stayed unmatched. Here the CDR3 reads CASNSWDRTNSPLHF. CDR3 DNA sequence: TGTGCCAGCAACTCCTGGGACAGGACTAATTCACCCCTCCACTTT. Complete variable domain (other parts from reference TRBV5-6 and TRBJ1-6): DAGVTQSPTHLIKTRGQQVTLRCSPKSGHDTVSWYQQALGQGPQFIFQYYEEEERQRGNFPDRFSGHQFPNYSSELNVNALLLGDSALYLCASNSWDRTNSPLHFGNGTRLTVT.

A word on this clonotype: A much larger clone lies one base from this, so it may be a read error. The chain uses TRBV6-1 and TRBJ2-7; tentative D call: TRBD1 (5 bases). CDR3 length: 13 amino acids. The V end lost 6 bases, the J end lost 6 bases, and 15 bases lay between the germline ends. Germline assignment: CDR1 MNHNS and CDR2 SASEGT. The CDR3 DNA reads TGTGCCAGCAGATGGACAAGGGAATTCGAGCAGTACTTC. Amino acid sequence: CASRWTREFEQYF.

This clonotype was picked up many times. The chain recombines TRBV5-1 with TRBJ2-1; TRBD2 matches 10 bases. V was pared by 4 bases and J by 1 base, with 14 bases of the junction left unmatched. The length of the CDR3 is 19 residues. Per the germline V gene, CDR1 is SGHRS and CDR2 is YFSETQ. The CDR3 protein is CASSLKERGGLGSYNEQFF. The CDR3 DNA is TGCGCCAGCAGCCTCAAGGAGCGGGGGGGTCTTGGTTCCTACAATGAGCAGTTCTTC.

The CDR3, as DNA: TGCGCCAGCAGCCAAGTGGCCGGGGGGCAAGGCTACACCTTC. Translation: CASSQVAGGQGYTF. The rearrangement links TRBV4-1 to TRBJ1-2, with D perhaps matching TRBD1 (6 bases). Trimming shortened V by 1 base and J by 8 bases, and 14 bases separated the two germline ends. Germline assignment: CDR1 MGHRA and CDR2 YSYEKL. The CDR3 extends over 14 amino acids.

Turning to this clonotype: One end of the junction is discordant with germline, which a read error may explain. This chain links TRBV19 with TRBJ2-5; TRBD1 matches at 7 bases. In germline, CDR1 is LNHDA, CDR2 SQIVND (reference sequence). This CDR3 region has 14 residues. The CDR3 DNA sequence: TGTACCAGTAGCGTCGAACAGGGGATGGGGGAGCAGTACTTC. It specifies CTSSVEQGMGEQYF. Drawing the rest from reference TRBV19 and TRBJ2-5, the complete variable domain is DGGITQSPKYLFRKEGQNVTLSCEQNLNHDAMYWYRQDPGQGLRLIYYSQIVNDFQKGDIAEGYSVSREKKESFPLTVTSAQKNPTAFYLCTSSVEQGMGEQYFGPGTRLLVL.

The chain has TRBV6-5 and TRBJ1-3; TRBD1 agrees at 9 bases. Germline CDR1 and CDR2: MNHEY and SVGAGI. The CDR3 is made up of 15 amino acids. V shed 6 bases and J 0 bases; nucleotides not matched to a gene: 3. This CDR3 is CASSRGQGSGNTIYF. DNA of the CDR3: TGTGCCAGCAGCCGGGGACAGGGCTCTGGAAACACCATATATTTT.

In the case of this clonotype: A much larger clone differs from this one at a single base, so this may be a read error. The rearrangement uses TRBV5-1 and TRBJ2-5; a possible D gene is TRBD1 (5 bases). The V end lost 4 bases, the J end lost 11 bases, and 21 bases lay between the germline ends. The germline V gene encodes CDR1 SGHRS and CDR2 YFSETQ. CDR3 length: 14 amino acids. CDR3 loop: CASSLRWGSSEQYF. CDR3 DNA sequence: TGCGCCAGCAGCCTCCGATGGGGCAGTAGTGAGCAGTACTTC.

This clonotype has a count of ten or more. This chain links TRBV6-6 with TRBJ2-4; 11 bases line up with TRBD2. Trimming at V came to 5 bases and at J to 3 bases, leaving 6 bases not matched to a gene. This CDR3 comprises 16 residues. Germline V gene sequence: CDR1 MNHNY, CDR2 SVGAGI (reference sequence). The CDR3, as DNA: TGTGCCAGCAGTCCTGGGACTAGCGGAAACAAAAACATTCAGTACTTC. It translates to CASSPGTSGNKNIQYF.

CDR3 nucleotides: TGCGCCAGCAGTCCCGGGTCCAATGAGCAGTTCTTC. Residues: CASSPGSNEQFF. The rearrangement links TRBV5-1 to TRBJ2-1; D gene uncertain. The CDR3 length is 12 residues. Germline V CDR1 and CDR2: SGHRS, YFSETQ. Trimming pared 5 bases from V and 6 bases from J, leaving 9 bases between.

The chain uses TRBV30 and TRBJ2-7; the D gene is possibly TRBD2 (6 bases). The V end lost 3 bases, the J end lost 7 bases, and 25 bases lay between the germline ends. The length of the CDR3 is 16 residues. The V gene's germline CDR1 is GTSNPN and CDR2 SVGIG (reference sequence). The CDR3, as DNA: TGTGCCTGGAGGGCTAGCGAGTACGTGTCCTACAATGAGCAGTACTTC. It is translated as CAWRASEYVSYNEQYF.

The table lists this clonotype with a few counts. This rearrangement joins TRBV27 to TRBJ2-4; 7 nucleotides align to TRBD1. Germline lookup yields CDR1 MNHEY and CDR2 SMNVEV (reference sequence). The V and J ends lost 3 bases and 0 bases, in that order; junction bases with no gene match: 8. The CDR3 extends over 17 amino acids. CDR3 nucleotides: TGTGCCAGCAGTTTTAGGACAGGCAACCTAGCCAAAAACATTCAGTACTTC. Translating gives CASSFRTGNLAKNIQYF.

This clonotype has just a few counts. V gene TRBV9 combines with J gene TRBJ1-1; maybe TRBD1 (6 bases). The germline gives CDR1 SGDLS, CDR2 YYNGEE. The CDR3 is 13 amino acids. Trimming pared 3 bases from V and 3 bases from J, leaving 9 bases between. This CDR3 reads CASSEGTHTEAFF. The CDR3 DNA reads TGTGCCAGCAGCGAGGGGACACACACTGAAGCTTTCTTT.

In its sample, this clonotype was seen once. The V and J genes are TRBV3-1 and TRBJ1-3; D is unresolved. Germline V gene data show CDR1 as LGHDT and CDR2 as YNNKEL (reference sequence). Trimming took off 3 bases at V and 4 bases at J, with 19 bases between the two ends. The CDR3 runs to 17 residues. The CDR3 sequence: CASSHLSGKLRGNTIYF. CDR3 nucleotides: TGTGCCAGCAGCCACCTAAGCGGGAAGTTGCGAGGAAACACCATATATTTT.

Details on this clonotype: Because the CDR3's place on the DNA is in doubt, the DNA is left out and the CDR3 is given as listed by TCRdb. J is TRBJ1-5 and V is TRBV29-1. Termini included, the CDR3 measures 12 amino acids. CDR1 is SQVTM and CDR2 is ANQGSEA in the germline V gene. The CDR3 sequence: CSVGQGNQPRHF.

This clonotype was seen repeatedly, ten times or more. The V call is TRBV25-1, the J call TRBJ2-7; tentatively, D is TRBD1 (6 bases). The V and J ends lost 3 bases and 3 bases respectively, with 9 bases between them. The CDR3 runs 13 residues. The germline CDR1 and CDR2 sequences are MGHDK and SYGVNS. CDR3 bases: TGTGCCAGCAGTGACAGGGGCCACTACGAGCAGTACTTC. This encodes CASSDRGHYEQYF.

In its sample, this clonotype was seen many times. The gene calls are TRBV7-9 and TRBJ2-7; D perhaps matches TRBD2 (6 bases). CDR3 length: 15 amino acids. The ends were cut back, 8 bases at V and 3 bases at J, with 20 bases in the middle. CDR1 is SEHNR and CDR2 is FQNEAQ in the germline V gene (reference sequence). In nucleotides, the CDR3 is TGTGCCAGCGGACTACTCGGACAAGAAAACTACGAGCAGTACTTC. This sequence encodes CASGLLGQENYEQYF.

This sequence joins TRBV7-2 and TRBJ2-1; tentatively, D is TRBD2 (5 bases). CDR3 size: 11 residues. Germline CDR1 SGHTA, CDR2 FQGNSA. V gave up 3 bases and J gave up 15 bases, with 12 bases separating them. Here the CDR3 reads CASSFAEARFF. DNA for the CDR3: TGTGCCAGCAGCTTTGCGGAGGCCCGGTTCTTC.